The clone carrying this T cell receptor beta chain was recorded many times. Time point of the sample: newly diagnosed GD, antithyroid drugs for less than 3 months. RNA extracted from PBMCs served as the sequencing template. The data were obtained in a study of regulatory T cells in long-lasting Graves disease. Construction of TCR beta libraries relied on iRepertoire HTBI primers and on Arm-PCR targeting CDR3 regions. One entry per CDR3 protein results from TCRdb running MiXCR on the multiplex PCR reads. There are approximately 490,000 distinct CDR3 sequences in the sample; around 15% occur only once, and more than 9% lies in the top ten. Between the trimmed V and J ends, which lost 5 bases and 1 base, there was a span of 15 bases. CDR3 length: 15 residues. Germline assignment: CDR1 SGHNT and CDR2 YENEEA. The sample was also reused in another study, on T cells in Graves' hyperthyroidism and ophthalmopathy.

The genes are TRBV11-3 and TRBJ2-7, with D possibly TRBD2 on 6 matching bases. The sequence derives from a man aged 40-55 years with Graves disease. Sequencing was performed on peripheral blood mononuclear cells (PBMCs), taken at new diagnosis, from a patient treated with antithyroid drugs. CDR3 DNA sequence: TGTGCCAGCAGCCGCGGGGCGACAAAATCCTACGAGCAGTACTTC. Translating it yields CASSRGATKSYEQYF. Combining the CDR3 with reference TRBV11-3 and TRBJ2-7 gives the whole variable domain EAGVVQSPRYKIIEKKQPVAFWCNPISGHNTLYWYLQNLGQGPELLIRYENEEAVDDSQLPKDRFSAERLKGVDSTLKIQPAELGDSAVYLCASSRGATKSYEQYFGPGTRLTVT.